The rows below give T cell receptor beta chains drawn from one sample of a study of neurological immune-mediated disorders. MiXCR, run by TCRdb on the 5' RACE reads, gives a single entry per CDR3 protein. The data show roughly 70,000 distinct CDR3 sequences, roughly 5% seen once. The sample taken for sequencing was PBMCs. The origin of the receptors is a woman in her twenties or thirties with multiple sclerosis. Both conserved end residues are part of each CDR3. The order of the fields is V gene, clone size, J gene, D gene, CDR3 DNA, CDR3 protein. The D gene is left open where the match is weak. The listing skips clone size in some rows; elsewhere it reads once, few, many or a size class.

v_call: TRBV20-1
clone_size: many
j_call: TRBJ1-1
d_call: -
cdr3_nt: TGCAGTGCTTCCGGGCACAGCCTGATTGAAGCTTTCTTT
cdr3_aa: CSASGHSLIEAFF

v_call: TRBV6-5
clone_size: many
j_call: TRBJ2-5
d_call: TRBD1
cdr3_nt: TGTGCCAGCAGTTCAGGGGGCGCGGGGGAGACCCAGTACTTC
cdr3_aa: CASSSGGAGETQYF

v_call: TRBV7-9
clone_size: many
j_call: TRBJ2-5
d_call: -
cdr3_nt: TGTGCCAGCAGCTTACAAGCGGGGACAACAGAGACCCAGTACTTC
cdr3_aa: CASSLQAGTTETQYF

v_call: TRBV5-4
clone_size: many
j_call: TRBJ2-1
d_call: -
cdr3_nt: TGTGCCAGCAGCCCAGAGGGGTACAATGAGCAGTTCTTC
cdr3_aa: CASSPEGYNEQFF

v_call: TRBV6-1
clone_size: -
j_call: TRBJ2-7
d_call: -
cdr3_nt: TGTGCCAGCAATTGGGGCAGGGGCTCCTACGAGCAGTACTTC
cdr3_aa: CASNWGRGSYEQYF

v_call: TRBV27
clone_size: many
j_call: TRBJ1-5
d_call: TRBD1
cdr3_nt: TGTGCCAGCACCTTGGGACAGGAGAATCAGCCCCAGAATTTT
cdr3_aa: CASTLGQENQPQNF

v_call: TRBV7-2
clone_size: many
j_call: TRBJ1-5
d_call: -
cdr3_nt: TGTGCCAGCAGCTTAGGGGGATCTAGCAATCAGCCCCAGCATTTT
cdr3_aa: CASSLGGSSNQPQHF

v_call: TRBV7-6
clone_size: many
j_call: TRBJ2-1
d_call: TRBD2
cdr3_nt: TGTGCCAGCAGCCTTATGGGGCGGGGGGAAGGAAATGAGCAGTTCTTC
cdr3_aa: CASSLMGRGEGNEQFF

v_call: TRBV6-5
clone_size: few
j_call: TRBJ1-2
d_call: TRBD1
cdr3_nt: TGTGCCAGCAGCCTGGGACAGGGATATAGAAGTGGCTACACCTTC
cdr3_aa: CASSLGQGYRSGYTF

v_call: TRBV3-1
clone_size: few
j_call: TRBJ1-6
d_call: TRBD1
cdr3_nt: TGTGCCAGCAGCCTCCGGGACAGTAATTCACCCCTCCACTTT
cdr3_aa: CASSLRDSNSPLHF